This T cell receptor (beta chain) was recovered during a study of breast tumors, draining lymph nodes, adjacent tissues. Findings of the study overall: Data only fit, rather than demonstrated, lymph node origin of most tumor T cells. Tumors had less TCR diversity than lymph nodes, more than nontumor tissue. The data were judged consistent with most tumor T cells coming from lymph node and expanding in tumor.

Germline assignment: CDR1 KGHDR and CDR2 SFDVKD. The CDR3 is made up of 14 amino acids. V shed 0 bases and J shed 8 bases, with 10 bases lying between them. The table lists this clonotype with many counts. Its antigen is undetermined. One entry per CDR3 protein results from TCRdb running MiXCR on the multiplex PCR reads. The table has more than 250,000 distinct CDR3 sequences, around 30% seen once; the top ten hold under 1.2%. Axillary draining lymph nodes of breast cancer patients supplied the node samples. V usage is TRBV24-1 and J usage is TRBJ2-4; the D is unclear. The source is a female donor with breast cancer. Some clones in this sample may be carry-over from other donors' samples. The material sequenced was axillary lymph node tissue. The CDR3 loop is CATSDLVPFHIQYF. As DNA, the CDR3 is TGTGCCACCAGTGATTTGGTACCTTTCCACATTCAGTACTTC.